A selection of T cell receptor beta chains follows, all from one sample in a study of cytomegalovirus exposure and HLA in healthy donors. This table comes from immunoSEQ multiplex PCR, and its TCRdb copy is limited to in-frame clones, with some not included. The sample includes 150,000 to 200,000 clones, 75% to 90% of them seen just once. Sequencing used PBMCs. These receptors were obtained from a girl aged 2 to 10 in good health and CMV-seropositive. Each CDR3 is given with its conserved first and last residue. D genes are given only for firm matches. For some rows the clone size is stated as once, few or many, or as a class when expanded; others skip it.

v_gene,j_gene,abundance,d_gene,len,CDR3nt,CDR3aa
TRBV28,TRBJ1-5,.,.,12,TGTGCCAGCAGTTTAAGCCCCCAGCCCCAGCATTTT,CASSLSPQPQHF
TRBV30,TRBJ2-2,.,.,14,TGTGCCTGGAGTGTAAGGGGTCACACCGGGGAGCTGTTTTTT,CAWSVRGHTGELFF
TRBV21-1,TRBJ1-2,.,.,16,TGTGCCAGCAGCTCGGGAGGGGGGCGTATTAACTATGGCTACACCTTC,CASSSGGGRINYGYTF
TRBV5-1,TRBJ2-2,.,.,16,TGCGCCAGCAATCCCACGGGACACCCGAACACCGGGGAGCTGTTTTTT,CASNPTGHPNTGELFF
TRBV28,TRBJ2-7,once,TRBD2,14,TGTGCCAGCACCGGGACTAGCGGGATGAGCGAGCAGTACTTC,CASTGTSGMSEQYF
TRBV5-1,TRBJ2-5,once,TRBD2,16,TGCGCCAGCAGCTCCCGACTAGCGGGATTGCAAGGAACCCAGTACTTC,CASSSRLAGLQGTQYF
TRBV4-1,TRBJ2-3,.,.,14,TGCGCCAGCAGCCAAGAACAGGAATCGGATACGCAGTATTTT,CASSQEQESDTQYF
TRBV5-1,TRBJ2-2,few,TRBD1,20,TGCGCCAGCAGCTTTTTGATGTTTGACCGGGACAGGTCGAACACCGGGGAGCTGTTTTTT,CASSFLMFDRDRSNTGELFF
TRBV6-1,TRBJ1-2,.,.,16,TGTGCCAGCAGTGAAAACCGGTGGGGGGCTAACTATGGCTACACCTTC,CASSENRWGANYGYTF
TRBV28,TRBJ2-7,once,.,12,TGTGCCAGCAGTTGGACTTCCTACGAGCAGTACTTC,CASSWTSYEQYF
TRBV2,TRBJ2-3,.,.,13,TGTGCCAGCAGGTATCAGGGTACAGATACGCAGTATTTT,CASRYQGTDTQYF
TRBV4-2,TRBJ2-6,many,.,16,TGTGCCAGCAGCCCCTCCCCAGGGACTGGGGCCAACGTCCTGACTTTC,CASSPSPGTGANVLTF
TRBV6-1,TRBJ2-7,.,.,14,TGTGCCAGCAGGAGTCTAGGTCGTACCTACGAGCAGTACTTC,CASRSLGRTYEQYF
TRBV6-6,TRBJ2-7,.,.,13,TGTGCCAGCAGTAGCGGAAACCCCTACGAGCAGTACTTC,CASSSGNPYEQYF
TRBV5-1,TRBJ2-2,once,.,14,TGCGCCAGCAGCTTATCGGGAGTACCCGGGGAGCTGTTTTTT,CASSLSGVPGELFF
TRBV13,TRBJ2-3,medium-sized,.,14,TGTGCCAGCAGCCCCGCAGGCGTCACAGATACGCAGTATTTT,CASSPAGVTDTQYF
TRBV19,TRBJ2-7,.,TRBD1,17,TGTGCCAGTAGCACAACCGGACAGGGGGCCAGCTCCTACGAGCAGTACTTC,CASSTTGQGASSYEQYF
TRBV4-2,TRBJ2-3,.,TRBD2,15,TGTGCCAGCAGCCCCCGCGCGGGAGGGCCCGATACGCAGTATTTT,CASSPRAGGPDTQYF
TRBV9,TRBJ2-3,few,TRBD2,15,TGTGCCAGCAGCGTTCACGGACTAGCGGGAGATACGCAGTATTTT,CASSVHGLAGDTQYF
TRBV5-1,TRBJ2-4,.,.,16,TGCGCCAGCAGCTTTTCACCGGAGACCGTAAAAAACATTCAGTACTTC,CASSFSPETVKNIQYF
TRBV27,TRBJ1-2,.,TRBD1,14,TGTGCCAGCAGGGGACAGGGTACATACTATGGCTACACCTTC,CASRGQGTYYGYTF
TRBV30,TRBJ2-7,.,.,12,TGTGCCTGGGCCGACACCCGTTACGAGCAGTACTTC,CAWADTRYEQYF
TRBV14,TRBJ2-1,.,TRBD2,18,TGTGCCAGCAGCCAAGAGGCGCCCCTAGCGGGAGCACGCGATGAGCAGTTCTTC,CASSQEAPLAGARDEQFF
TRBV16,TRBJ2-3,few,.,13,TGTGCCAGCAGCCAATTTATCCCGGATACGCAGTATTTT,CASSQFIPDTQYF
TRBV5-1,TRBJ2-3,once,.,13,TGCGCCAGCAGCGACGGACGGGAAGATACGCAGTATTTT,CASSDGREDTQYF
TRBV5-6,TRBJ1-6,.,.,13,TGTGCCAGCAGCGTGGGGGCCGATTCACCCCTCCACTTT,CASSVGADSPLHF
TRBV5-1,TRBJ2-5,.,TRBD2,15,TGCGCCAGCAGCCCACCACTAGCGGGTGAAGAGACCCAGTACTTC,CASSPPLAGEETQYF
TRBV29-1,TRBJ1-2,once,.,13,TGCAGCGTTGAAGATACGGAGGGTGGGGGCTACACCTTC,CSVEDTEGGGYTF
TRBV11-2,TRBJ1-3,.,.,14,TGTGCCAGCAGAATGGCCTTTGCTGGAAACACCATATATTTT,CASRMAFAGNTIYF
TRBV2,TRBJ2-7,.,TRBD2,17,TGTGCCAGCAGTGAAAAGGGCCTAGCGGGAGTCTCATACGAGCAGTACTTC,CASSEKGLAGVSYEQYF
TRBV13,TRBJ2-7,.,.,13,TGTGCCAGCAGCTTCCCGGGGAGGTACGAGCAGTACTTC,CASSFPGRYEQYF
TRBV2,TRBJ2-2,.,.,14,TGTGCCAGCAGTGAGACCGGGAGTATCGGGGAGCTGTTTTTT,CASSETGSIGELFF
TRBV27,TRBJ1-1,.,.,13,TGTGCCAGCAGTTTAGCCCGAGGATCCGAAGCTTTCTTT,CASSLARGSEAFF
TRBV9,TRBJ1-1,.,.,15,TGTGCCAGCAGCCCCCCGGTTGGCGGCGAAACCAAAGCTTTCTTT,CASSPPVGGETKAFF
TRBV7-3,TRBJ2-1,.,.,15,TGTGCCAGCAGCTTACGTCGAACTGGCTACAATGAGCAGTTCTTC,CASSLRRTGYNEQFF
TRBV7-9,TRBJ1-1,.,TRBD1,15,TGTGCCAGCAGCCTAAGGACAGGGAGGGACACTGAAGCTTTCTTT,CASSLRTGRDTEAFF
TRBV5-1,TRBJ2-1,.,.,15,TGCGCCAGCAGCTCAACTAGCTTCTCCTACAATGAGCAGTTCTTC,CASSSTSFSYNEQFF
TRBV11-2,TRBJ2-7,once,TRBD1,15,TGTGCCAGCAGCTTAGGCCCGACAGGGGGCTACGAGCAGTACTTC,CASSLGPTGGYEQYF
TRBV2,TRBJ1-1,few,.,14,TGTGCCAGCAGTGATCCCGGGCGGGGCACTGAAGCTTTCTTT,CASSDPGRGTEAFF